These 6 T cell receptor beta chains were sequenced from one sample in a study of T cell changes during pregnancy in multiple sclerosis. Profiled with immunoSEQ multiplex PCR; TCRdb holds only in-frame clones, not every one. Of more than 55,000 clones listed, approximately 92% are singletons. Sample: peripheral blood, taken in the first trimester of pregnancy. Receptors were obtained from a female donor with multiple sclerosis, enrolled in a pregnancy study.

CDR3 in DNA: TGTGCCAGCAGCTTGGGGACACCCGCTACTAATGAAAAACTGTTTTTT. Its translation: CASSLGTPATNEKLFF. The chain has TRBV5-4 and TRBJ1-4; TRBD1 might be the D (5 bases). Germline assignment: CDR1 SGHNT and CDR2 YYREEE (reference sequence). The CDR3 has 16 residues. V dropped 0 bases and J dropped 2 bases, with 11 bases sitting between them.

The CDR3 region is CASSPRWKGARDTEAFF. CDR3 DNA: TGTGCCAGCTCACCAAGGTGGAAGGGGGCGAGGGACACTGAAGCTTTCTTT. The V and J genes are TRBV18 and TRBJ1-1; 7 nucleotides line up with TRBD1. The CDR3 loop spans 17 amino acids. CDR1 KGHSH and CDR2 LQKENI come from the germline V gene. V lost 2 bases, J lost 3 bases, and 12 bases stayed unmatched.

Written as DNA, the CDR3 is TGTGCCAGCAGCCAAGTAACCGGGAGGACTGAAGCTTTCTTT. Residues: CASSQVTGRTEAFF. The chain is built from TRBV14 and TRBJ1-1; D not certain. This CDR3 spans 14 amino acids. Per the germline V gene, CDR1 is SGHDN and CDR2 is FVKESK. Trimming pared 1 base from V and 5 bases from J, leaving 11 bases between.

The rearrangement links TRBV9 to TRBJ2-7; D remains unclear. The CDR3 length is 13 residues. Germline values: CDR1 SGDLS, CDR2 YYNGEE. The V gene lost 3 bases and the J gene lost 2 bases, with 9 bases spanning the gap. DNA of the CDR3: TGTGCCAGCAGCGCCCACACAGCCTACGAGCAGTACTTC. This translates into CASSAHTAYEQYF.

The V gene is TRBV5-4, the J gene TRBJ2-7; 8 bases are shared with TRBD1. The CDR3 has 15 residues. CDR1 SGHNT and CDR2 YYREEE come from the germline V gene (reference sequence). Trimming cost V 4 bases and J 2 bases; bases outside gene matches: 8. CDR3 bases: TGTGCCAGCAGCCTACGGACAGGGCTTGCCTACGAGCAGTACTTC. It yields the protein CASSLRTGLAYEQYF.

The chain recombines TRBV7-9 with TRBJ1-3, with D perhaps matching TRBD1 (5 bases). V lost 1 base, J lost 3 bases, and 13 bases lay in between. The CDR3 sequence is 16 residues long. Germline V gene lookup returns CDR1 SEHNR and CDR2 FQNEAQ (reference sequence). The CDR3 sequence: CASSLVGGVFGNTIYF. As DNA, the CDR3 is TGTGCCAGCAGCTTAGTCGGGGGTGTCTTTGGAAACACCATATATTTT.